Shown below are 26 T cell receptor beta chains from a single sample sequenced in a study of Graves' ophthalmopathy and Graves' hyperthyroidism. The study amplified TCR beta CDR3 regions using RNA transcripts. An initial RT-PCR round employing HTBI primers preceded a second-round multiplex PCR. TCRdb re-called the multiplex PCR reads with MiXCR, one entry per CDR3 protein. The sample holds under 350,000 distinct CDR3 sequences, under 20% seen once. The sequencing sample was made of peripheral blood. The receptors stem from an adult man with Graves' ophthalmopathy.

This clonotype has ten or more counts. CDR3 sequence (DNA): TGTGCCAGCAGTTACTTAGGCCACCACCCGGACCCTCAGGGGGAGCAGTACTTC. Amino acid sequence: CASSYLGHHPDPQGEQYF. The V and J genes are TRBV6-2 or TRBV6-3 and TRBJ2-7, with D maybe TRBD1 (6 bases). Germline assignment: CDR1 MNHEY and CDR2 SVGEGT. This CDR3 comprises 18 residues. The V gene lost 1 base and the J gene lost 7 bases, with 26 bases spanning the gap.

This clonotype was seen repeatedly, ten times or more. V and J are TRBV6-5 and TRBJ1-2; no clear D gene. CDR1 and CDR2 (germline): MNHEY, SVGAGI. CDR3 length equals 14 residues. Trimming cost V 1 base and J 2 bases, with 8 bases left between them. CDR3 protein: CASSYLSENYGYTF. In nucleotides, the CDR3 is TGTGCCAGCAGTTACTTATCCGAAAACTATGGCTACACCTTC.

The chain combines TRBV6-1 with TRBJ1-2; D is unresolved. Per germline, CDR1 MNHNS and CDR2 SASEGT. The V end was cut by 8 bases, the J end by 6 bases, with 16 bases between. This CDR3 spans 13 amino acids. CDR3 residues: CASGPGYGDGYTF. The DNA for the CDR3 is TGTGCCAGCGGACCGGGTTACGGGGATGGCTACACCTTC.

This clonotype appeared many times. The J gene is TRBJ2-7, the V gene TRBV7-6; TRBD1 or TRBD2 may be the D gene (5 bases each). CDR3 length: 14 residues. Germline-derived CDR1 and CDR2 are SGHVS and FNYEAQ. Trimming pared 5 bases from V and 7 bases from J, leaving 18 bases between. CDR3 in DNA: TGTGCCAGCAGCCTGGGGACGGACGTGAGGGAGCAGTACTTC. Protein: CASSLGTDVREQYF.

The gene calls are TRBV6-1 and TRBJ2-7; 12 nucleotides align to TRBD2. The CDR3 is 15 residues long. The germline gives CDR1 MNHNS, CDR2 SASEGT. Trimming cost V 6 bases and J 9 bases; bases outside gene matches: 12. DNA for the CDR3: TGTGCCAGCAGCCCGACCGGACTAGCGGGATTAGTGCAGTACTTC. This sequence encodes CASSPTGLAGLVQYF.

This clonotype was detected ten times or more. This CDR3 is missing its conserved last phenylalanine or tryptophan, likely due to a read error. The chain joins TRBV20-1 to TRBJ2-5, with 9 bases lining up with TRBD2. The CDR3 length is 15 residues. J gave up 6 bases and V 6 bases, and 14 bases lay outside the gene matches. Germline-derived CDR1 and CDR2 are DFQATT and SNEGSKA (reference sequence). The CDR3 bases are TGCAGTGCCCCGGAGGCGGGAGGGCCTGCAAAGACCCAGTACCTC. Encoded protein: CSAPEAGGPAKTQYL.

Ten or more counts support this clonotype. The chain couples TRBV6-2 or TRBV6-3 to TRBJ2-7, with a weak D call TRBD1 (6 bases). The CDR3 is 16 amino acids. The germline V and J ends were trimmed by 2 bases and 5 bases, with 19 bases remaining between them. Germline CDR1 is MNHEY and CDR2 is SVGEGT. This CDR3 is CASSYVGHRAYHEQYF. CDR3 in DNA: TGTGCCAGCAGTTACGTCGGGCACAGGGCATACCACGAGCAGTACTTC.

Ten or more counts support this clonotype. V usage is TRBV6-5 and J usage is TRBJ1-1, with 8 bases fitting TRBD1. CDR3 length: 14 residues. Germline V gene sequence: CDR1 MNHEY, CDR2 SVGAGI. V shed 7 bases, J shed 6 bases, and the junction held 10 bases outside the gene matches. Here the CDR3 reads CASTQDRVLSEAFF. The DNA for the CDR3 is TGTGCCAGCACCCAGGACAGGGTTCTCTCTGAAGCTTTCTTT.

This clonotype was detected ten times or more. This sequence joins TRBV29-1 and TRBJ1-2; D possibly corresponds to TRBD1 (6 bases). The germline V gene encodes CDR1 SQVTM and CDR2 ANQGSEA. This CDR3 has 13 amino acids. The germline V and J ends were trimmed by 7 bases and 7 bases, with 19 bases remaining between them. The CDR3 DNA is TGCAGCGGCACGGACAGCCGCCTCGGTGGCTACACCTTC. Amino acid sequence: CSGTDSRLGGYTF.

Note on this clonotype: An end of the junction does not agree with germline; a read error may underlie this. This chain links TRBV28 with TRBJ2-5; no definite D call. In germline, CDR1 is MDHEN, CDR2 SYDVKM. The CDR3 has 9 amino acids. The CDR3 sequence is CTNEETQYF. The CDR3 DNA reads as TGCACCAATGAAGAGACCCAGTACTTC. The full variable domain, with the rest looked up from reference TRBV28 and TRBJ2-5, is DVKVTQSSRYLVKRTGEKVFLECVQDMDHENMFWYRQDPGLGLRLIYFSYDVKMKEKGDIPEGYSVSREKKERFSLILESASTNQTSMYLCTNEETQYFGPGTRLLVL.

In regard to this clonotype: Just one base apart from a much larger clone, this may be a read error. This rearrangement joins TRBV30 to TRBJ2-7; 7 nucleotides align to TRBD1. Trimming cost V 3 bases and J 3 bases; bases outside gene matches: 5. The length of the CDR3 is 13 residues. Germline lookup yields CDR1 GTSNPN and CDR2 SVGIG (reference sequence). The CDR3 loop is CAWSLQGSYEQYF. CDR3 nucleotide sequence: TGTGCCTGGAGCCTACAGGGGAGCTACGAGCAGTACTTC.

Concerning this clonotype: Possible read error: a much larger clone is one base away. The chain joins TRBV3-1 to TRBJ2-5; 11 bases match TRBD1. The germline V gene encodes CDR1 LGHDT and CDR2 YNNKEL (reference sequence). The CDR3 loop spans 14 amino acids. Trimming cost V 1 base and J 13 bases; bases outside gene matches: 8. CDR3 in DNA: TGTGCCAGCAGCCAAGGGACAGGGGGCTACGAGCTGTACTTC. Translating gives CASSQGTGGYELYF.

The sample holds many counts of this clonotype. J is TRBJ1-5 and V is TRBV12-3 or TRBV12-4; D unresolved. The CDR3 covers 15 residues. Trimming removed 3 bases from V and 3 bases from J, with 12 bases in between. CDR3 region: CASSFFGQDNQPQHF. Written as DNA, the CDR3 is TGTGCCAGCAGTTTTTTTGGCCAGGACAATCAGCCCCAGCATTTT.

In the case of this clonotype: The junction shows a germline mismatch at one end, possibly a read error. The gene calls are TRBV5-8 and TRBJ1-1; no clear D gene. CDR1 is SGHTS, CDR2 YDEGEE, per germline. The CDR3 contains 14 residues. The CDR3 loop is CASSLVMMNTEAFF. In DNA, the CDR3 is TGTGCCAGCAGCTTGGTCATGATGAACACTGAAGCTTTCTTC.

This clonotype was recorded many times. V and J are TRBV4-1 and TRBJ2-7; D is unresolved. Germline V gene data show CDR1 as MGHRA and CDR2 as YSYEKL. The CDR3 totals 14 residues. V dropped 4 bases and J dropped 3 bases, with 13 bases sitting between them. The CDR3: CASSRLGFGYEQYF. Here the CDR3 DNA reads TGCGCCAGCAGCCGGCTAGGGTTCGGCTACGAGCAGTACTTC.

CDR3 sequence (DNA): TGTGCCAGCACCGAAAGTGGGACGCCCTACGAGCAGTACTTC. Its protein is CASTESGTPYEQYF. The rearrangement uses TRBV28 and TRBJ2-7; tentatively, D is TRBD1 or TRBD2 (5 bases each). V lost 7 bases and J 2 bases, leaving 15 bases between the germline ends. The CDR3 has 14 amino acids. Germline CDR1 is MDHEN and CDR2 is SYDVKM.

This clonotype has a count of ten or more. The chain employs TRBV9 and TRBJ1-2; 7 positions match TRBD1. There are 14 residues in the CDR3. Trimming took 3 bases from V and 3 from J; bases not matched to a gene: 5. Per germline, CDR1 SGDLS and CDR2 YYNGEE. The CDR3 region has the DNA TGTGCCAGCAGCGGAGGGGGCGGGTACTATGGCTACACCTTC. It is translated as CASSGGGGYYGYTF.

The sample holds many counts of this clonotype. CDR3 bases: TGCAGTGCTGCATACGCCGGGACAGGGGGGTACTTC. This gives the protein CSAAYAGTGGYF. The chain has TRBV20-1 and TRBJ2-7, with TRBD1 identical over 11 bases. This CDR3 is built from 12 residues. After removal of 5 bases from V and 12 bases from J, the junction contained 9 bases not matched to a gene. From germline, CDR1 is DFQATT and CDR2 SNEGSKA (reference sequence).

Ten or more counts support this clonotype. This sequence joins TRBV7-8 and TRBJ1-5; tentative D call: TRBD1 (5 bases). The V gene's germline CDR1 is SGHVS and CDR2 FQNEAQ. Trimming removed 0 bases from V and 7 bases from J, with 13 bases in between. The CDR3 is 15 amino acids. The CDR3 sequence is CASSLAAGTGQPQHF. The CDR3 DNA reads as TGTGCCAGCAGCTTAGCGGCAGGGACGGGCCAGCCCCAGCATTTT.

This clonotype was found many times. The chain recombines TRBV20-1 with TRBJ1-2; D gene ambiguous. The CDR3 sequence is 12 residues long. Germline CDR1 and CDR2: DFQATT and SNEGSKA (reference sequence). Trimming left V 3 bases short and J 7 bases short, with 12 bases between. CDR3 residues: CSASRGRGGYTF. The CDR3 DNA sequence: TGCAGTGCTAGTCGTGGGCGCGGTGGCTACACCTTC.

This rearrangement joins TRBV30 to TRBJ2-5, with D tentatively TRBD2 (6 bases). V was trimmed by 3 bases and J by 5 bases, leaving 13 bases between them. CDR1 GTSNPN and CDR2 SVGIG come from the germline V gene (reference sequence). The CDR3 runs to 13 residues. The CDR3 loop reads CAWSGSVFETQYF. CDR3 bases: TGTGCCTGGAGCGGGAGCGTCTTCGAGACCCAGTACTTC.

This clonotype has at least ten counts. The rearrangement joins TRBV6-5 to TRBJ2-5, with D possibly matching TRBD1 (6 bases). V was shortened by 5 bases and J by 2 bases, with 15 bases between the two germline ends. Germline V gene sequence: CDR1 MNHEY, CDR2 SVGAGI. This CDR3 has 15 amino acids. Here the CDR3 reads CASSNRQVGQETQYF. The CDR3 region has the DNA TGTGCCAGCAGTAACAGACAGGTTGGGCAAGAGACCCAGTACTTC.

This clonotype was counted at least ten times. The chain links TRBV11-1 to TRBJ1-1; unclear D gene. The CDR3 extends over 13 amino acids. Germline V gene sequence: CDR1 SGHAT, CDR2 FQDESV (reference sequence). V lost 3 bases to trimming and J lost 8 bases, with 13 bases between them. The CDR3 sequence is CASSFSPGLEAFF. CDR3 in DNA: TGTGCCAGCAGCTTCTCACCGGGCCTAGAAGCTTTCTTT.

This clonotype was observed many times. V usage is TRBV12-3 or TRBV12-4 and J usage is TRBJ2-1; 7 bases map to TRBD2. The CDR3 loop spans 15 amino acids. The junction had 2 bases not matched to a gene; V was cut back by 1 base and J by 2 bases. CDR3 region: CASSLGGGAYNEQFF. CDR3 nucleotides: TGTGCCAGCAGTTTAGGTGGGGGGGCCTACAATGAGCAGTTCTTC.

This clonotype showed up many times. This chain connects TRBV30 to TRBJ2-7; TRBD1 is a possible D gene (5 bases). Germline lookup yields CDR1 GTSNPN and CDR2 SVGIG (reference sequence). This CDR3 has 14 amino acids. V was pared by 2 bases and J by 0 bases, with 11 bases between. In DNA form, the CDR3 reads TGTGCCTGGAGTAGACCAGACAGCTCCTACGAGCAGTACTTC. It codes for CAWSRPDSSYEQYF. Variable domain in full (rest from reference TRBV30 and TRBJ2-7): SQTIHQWPATLVQPVGSPLSLECTVEGTSNPNLYWYRQAAGRGLQLLFYSVGIGQISSEVPQNLSASRPQDRQFILSSKKLLLSDSGFYLCAWSRPDSSYEQYFGPGTRLTVT.

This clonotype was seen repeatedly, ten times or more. CDR3 bases: TGCGCCAGCAGCTTTCTAGCGGGAGATAGTGAGACCCAGTACTTC. The encoded protein is CASSFLAGDSETQYF. The chain combines TRBV5-1 with TRBJ2-5; TRBD2 agrees at 10 bases. In germline, CDR1 is SGHRS, CDR2 YFSETQ. V was clipped by 2 bases and J by 5 bases; unmatched bases: 6. The CDR3 consists of 15 residues.